The present entry profiles one T cell receptor beta chain with its context. Per the study methods: Nucleated cell number was recorded as an estimate derived from reference gene primer amplification. TCRdb keeps only in-frame clones here, not all; method: immunoSEQ multiplex PCR. That table furnishes V, J and clone size, whereas the DNA furnished D and trimming. The repertoire includes hundreds of thousands of clones, around 89% of them detected once, and roughly 0.25% sits in the top ten. This record belongs to a study of blood T cell repertoires in COVID-19. The wider study: Both acute and convalescent COVID-19 samples were obtained from the United States, Italy and Spain.

Sequencing was carried out using peripheral blood. The sequence derives from a woman younger than 35 with acute or convalescent COVID-19.

As DNA, the CDR3 is TGCGCCAGCAGCTCCGAGGTGAACACTGAAGCTTTCTTT. It translates to CASSSEVNTEAFF. The V and J genes are TRBV5-1 and TRBJ1-1; D is undetermined. Germline V gene sequence: CDR1 SGHRS, CDR2 YFSETQ. The CDR3 is 13 residues long. Deletions cut 3 bases from V and 0 bases from J, with 6 bases between.